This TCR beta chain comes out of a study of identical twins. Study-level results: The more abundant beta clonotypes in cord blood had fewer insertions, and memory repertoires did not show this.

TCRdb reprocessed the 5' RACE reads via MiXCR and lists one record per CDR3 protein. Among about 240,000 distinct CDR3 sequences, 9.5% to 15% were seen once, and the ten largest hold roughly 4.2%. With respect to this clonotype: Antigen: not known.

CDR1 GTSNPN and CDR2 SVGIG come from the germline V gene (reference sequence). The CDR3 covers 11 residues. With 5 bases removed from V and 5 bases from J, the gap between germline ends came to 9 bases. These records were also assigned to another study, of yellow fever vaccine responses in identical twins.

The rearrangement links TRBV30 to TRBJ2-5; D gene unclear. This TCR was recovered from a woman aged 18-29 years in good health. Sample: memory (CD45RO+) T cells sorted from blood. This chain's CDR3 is CAWGLFETQYF. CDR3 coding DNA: TGTGCCTGGGGTCTATTTGAGACCCAGTACTTC. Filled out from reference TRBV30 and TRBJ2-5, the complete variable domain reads SQTIHQWPATLVQPVGSPLSLECTVEGTSNPNLYWYRQAAGRGLQLLFYSVGIGQISSEVPQNLSASRPQDRQFILSSKKLLLSDSGFYLCAWGLFETQYFGPGTRLLVL.